This entry lists 3 T cell receptor beta chains sequenced from one sample in a study of blood T cell repertoires in COVID-19 (TCRdb year 2020). The library was made by the immunoSEQ multiplex PCR assay. TCRdb re-hosts the immuneACCESS table, in-frame sequences only. Its copies lack some clones; in the studies checked, an unresolved V gene accounts for under half of them, and the cause for the rest is not known. The sample profile shows about 74,000 clones; roughly four fifths of them were found once. The ten largest make up around 21% of the sample. The material sequenced was peripheral blood. These receptors all stem from a man between 65 and 85 years old with acute or convalescent COVID-19.

This sequence joins TRBV4-2 and TRBJ1-1; the D is unclear. This CDR3 has 15 residues. Trimming cost V 0 bases and J 3 bases, with 11 bases left between them. Germline CDR1 and CDR2: LGHNA and YNFKEQ. The CDR3, as DNA: TGTGCCAGCAGCCAAGAGCCAGGAGGCTACACTGAAGCTTTCTTT. This sequence encodes CASSQEPGGYTEAFF.

This sequence joins TRBV5-1 and TRBJ1-2; the D is unclear. This CDR3 has 15 amino acids. V was trimmed by 2 bases and J by 6 bases, leaving 17 bases between them. Germline V lookup: CDR1 SGHRS, CDR2 YFSETQ. CDR3 sequence reads: CASSFTEGVRDGYTF. In DNA, the CDR3 is TGCGCCAGCAGCTTCACCGAGGGCGTAAGAGATGGCTACACCTTC.

This clone has only a few counts. The chain carries TRBV20-1 and TRBJ2-7; no clear D gene. The CDR3 has 10 amino acids. V shed 6 bases and J shed 3 bases, with 6 bases lying between them. CDR1 is DFQATT, CDR2 SNEGSKA, per germline (reference sequence). DNA for the CDR3: TGCAGTGCCCAACACTACGAGCAGTACTTC. Amino acid sequence: CSAQHYEQYF.